This entry describes one T cell receptor beta chain. Its cognate antigen has yet to be identified. Per-base qualities were not stored, and no clone one base away is much larger. Libraries were prepared through the immunoSEQ multiplex PCR assay. The multiplex PCR relied on a mix of 60 forward primers for TCR Vbeta segments and 13 reverse primers for TCR Jbeta segments. The CDR3 region of rearranged TCR beta genes was amplified from genomic DNA by a multiplex PCR assay. The amplified TCR beta libraries were sequenced on the Illumina HiSeq System as 87-base-pair reads. Per the original workflow: Across the roughly 700 repertoires, a later analysis counted 78 million or so unique TCR beta chains, around 11 million of which were shared by at least two donors. Raw reads were error-corrected and collapsed into unique sequences by a nearest-neighbor algorithm in which closely related sequences were merged to remove PCR and sequencing errors. To assign V, D and J gene segments, CDR3 sequences were aligned to IMGT reference sequences. Each retained sequence needed at least a six-nucleotide match to both a V gene segment and a J gene segment. Rearrangements were called productive when the CDR3 lacked stop codons and stayed in frame with V and J; all others were non-productive. CDR3 was defined according to IMGT convention as the region running from the second conserved V-encoded cysteine to the conserved J-encoded phenylalanine. In an earlier analysis of more than 550 of the donors, sequences lacking an unambiguous match to a single V gene segment were excluded. In an earlier analysis of 587 of the donors, V segments were called functional above 56.7% productive rearrangements and were called segregating when the between-donor standard deviation exceeded 5%. To diagnose cytomegalovirus status from the catalog of TCR beta chain sequences, a statistical classification framework was built. In a later analysis, V and J genes were assigned by comparing TCR nucleotide sequences against IMGT/GENE-DB human TR gene sequences. Using the TCRdist pipeline, a later analysis assigned CDR3 sequences along with most-parsimonious VDJ recombination scenarios. A later analysis defined each TCR beta chain by its CDR3 amino acid sequence plus V-gene family, and excluded reads lacking a unique V-gene family. As a way to deal with suspected cross-contamination and a sequencing artifact, a later analysis dropped 450 to 700 nucleotide sequences that were highly shared and had low generation probability. A later analysis calculated a clonal expansion index for each public chain from normalized within-repertoire ranks of inferred template counts. Generation probabilities in a later analysis came from a VDJ recombination model fitted to out-of-frame rearrangements, and those results were checked against IGoR. In a later analysis, TCR-TCR, TCR-HLA and TCR-CMV co-occurrence was scored with hypergeometric tests, and a repertoire-size bias correction was applied to TCR pairs. False discovery rates were estimated in a later analysis by permuting HLA or CMV assignments 20 times. In a later analysis, co-occurring TCRs were grouped using DBSCAN, with TCRdist sequence similarity added in when clustering inside HLA-allele-positive subsets. Repertoires with fewer than 30,000 or more than 120,000 public chains, plus five repertoires with anomalous nucleotide sharing, were excluded from co-occurrence clustering. TCRdb's version of the immuneACCESS table is confined to in-frame rearrangements and falls short of the full clone set. An unresolved V gene accounts for under half of the shortfall where checked; the remainder is of unknown origin. For V, J and clone size, that table is used; D and trimming come from the DNA. The sample yields about 160,000 clones; approximately 82% were counted once. In total, the top ten clones hold 6.4% of the sample.

In total, just over 650 healthy bone marrow donors made up the cohort. At the time of sampling, all cohort members were nominally healthy, though unrecorded immune exposures were likely present. The donor was CMV seropositive and belonged to the group of some 290 seropositive cohort members. Every donor gave a peripheral blood sample, and the peripheral blood mononuclear cells from that sample were used for TCR beta sequencing. The Qiagen DNeasy Blood Extraction Kit was used to extract genomic DNA from the blood cell samples. Reading the germline V gene gives CDR1 MNHEY and CDR2 SVGAGI. The CDR3 holds 15 amino acids from the cysteine to the phenylalanine. Of the read, only the CDR3 DNA is kept; its 45 bases are in frame from base 1. Ends trimmed: V by 7 bases, J by 3 bases; bases unmatched to a gene: 6. The sample originates from a study of cytomegalovirus exposure and HLA in healthy donors (dated by TCRdb to the late 2010s). Turning to the overall study: An earlier analysis of several hundred of the donors reported approximately 300 Gb of sequence data and 117 million unique TCR beta sequences obtained from roughly 170 million T cells. The number of donors typed differed by locus, with about 629-630 for A, B, C, DRB1 and DQB1, 522 for DQA1, 606 for DPA1, and around 450 for DPB1. Donor age, sex, ethnicity and CMV serostatus were compiled alongside the repertoire data. Using immunosequencing, the study profiled T cell repertoires from approximately 700 subjects and related those repertoires to cytomegalovirus serostatus. A later genetic analysis used genome-wide SNP genotypes for about 65% of the 666 donors, treating that subset as a discovery cohort. An early release covering about 600 HLA-typed donors comprised approximately 290 gigabases of sequencing data and roughly 86 million unique TCR sequences. In a later analysis, previously published TCR beta repertoires from some 640 donors were re-analyzed and high-resolution HLA genotyping was added so that TCR occurrence patterns could be studied. A separate validation cohort of roughly 130 different subjects was used in addition to the approximately 700-subject first cohort. Among some 400 genotyped donors of the cohort, an average of around 240,000 unique TCR beta nucleotide sequences were sequenced per donor, 15% to 20% of them non-productive. The study combined high-throughput TCR immunosequencing, statistical association of individual TCRs with disease status, and machine learning to predict cytomegalovirus infection status. Four to six DR-DQ haplotypes were handled as single units for association and clustering because linkage in the cohort was strong. The study aimed to test whether signatures of past pathogen exposure could be identified by cataloging public T cell receptors. In an earlier analysis of 550 to 700 of the donors, high-throughput TCR beta sequencing was used to judge whether each TCR beta V gene segment behaved as functional or pseudogenic. Rather than using new phenotypic data, the later analysis identified candidate immune exposures from TCR beta sequences and from how often those sequences occurred across donors. Of the roughly 400 genotyped donors, over 65% fell in the genetic ancestry cluster associated with self-reported Caucasian donors. Both class I and class II loci were covered by HLA typing, at four-digit resolution. Every repertoire in the discovery cohort had been generated on one and the same sequencing platform. Study-wide findings and limitations: In the study, around 150 TCR beta chains were listed as associated with cytomegalovirus. HLA typing was unavailable for some donors at each locus, so association tests used only the typed subset. Most CMV-associated TCR beta chains appeared to be HLA-restricted in a later analysis, and the HLA associations seemed to be driven largely by CMV exposure. The classifier was reported to diagnose cytomegalovirus status with high specificity and sensitivity in both the original cohort and the validation cohort. In a later analysis, 16,951 TCR beta sequences were associated with specific HLA alleles at a false discovery rate of 0.05. Compared with the roughly 670-donor mean, donors in an Asian-associated ancestry cluster had fewer N-insertions in productive TCRs, according to a later genetic analysis. The only immune exposure information available for the cohort was CMV serostatus. A further reported finding was that TCR beta sequences accurately predicted the HLA-A and HLA-B alleles for most subjects in the first cohort. Linkage disequilibrium might explain the correlated functional status among segregating V segments, but an unknown experimental factor could not be ruled out. The 87-base-pair reads could not distinguish some IMGT-functional V segments, including TRBV6-2 and TRBV6-3, so those segments were excluded. In a later genetic analysis, a missense DCLRE1C variant was associated with V-gene and J-gene trimming of TCR beta chains, and the association was replicated in an independent cohort. A later analysis found that HLA-associated TCR beta chains were more clonally expanded and had lower generation probabilities than equally common non-associated chains. The sequencing pipeline was judged likely to have produced a cluster of highly shared sequence variants as a technical artifact. According to a later analysis, parvovirus B19, influenza, CMV and Epstein-Barr virus appeared linked to several top co-occurrence clusters. According to a later analysis, TCR association rates differed among HLA loci, with DRB1 alleles showing the most associated TCRs and HLA-C alleles showing the fewest. The cohort was sequenced for TCR beta chains only, and without alpha or paired-chain data the features that could be detected were limited. When HLA alleles, especially DR and DQ, strongly co-occurred, attributing TCR associations to individual alleles was difficult. Across donors, most TCR sequences were observed very rarely, whereas some public TCRs were present in many individuals. The authors suggested that the approach could potentially be extended to other disease states and immunological phenotypes. About 17 rarely observed V segments, including chromosome 9 orphons, were excluded from the earlier analysis of several hundred of the donors because counts were too low. Three of the identified cytomegalovirus-associated TCR beta chains were confirmed in vitro to be specific for cytomegalovirus antigens. The presence/absence analyses assumed that sequencing depth was roughly uniform across donors, and that assumption may not be true. In an earlier analysis of under 600 of the donors, most TCR beta V segments were observed in productive rearrangements about 87% or about 30% of the time, broadly matching IMGT annotations.

The sequenced sample consisted of PBMCs. The sequence came from a man aged 45-60 years in good health and CMV-seropositive. The chain links TRBV6-5 with TRBJ1-5; 10 junctional bases match TRBD1. The CDR3 amino acid sequence is: CASKPGQGINQPQHF. The DNA reads TGTGCCAGCAAACCGGGACAGGGGATCAATCAGCCCCAGCATTTT.